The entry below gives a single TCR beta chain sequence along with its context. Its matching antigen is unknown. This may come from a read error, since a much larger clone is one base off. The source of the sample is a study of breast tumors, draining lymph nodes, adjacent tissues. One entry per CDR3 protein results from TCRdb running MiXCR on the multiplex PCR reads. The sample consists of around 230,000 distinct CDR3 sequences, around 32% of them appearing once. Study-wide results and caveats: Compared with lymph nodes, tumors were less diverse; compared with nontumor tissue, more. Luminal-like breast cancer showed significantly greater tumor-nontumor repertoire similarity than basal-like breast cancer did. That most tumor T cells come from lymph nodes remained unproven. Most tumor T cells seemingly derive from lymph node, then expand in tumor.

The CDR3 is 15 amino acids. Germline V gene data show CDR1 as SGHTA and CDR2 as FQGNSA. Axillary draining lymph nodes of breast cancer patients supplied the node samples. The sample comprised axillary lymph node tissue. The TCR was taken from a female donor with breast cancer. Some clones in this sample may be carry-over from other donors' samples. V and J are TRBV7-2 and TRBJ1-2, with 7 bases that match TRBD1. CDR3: CASRPGTEANYGHPF. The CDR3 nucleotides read TGTGCCAGCAGACCTGGGACAGAGGCTAACTATGGCCACCCCTTC.